These 29 T cell receptor beta chains came from one sample sequenced in a study of blood T cells in healthy people across ages. Sample-barcoded 5' priming and a J-beta primer mix drove a second PCR of 7 to 11 cycles. TCRdb reanalysed the 5' RACE reads using MiXCR and keeps one entry per CDR3 protein. The table lists some 1,800,000 distinct CDR3 sequences, about 39% of them singletons. Sequencing input: blood. The receptors were gathered from a human donor in good health.

The chain links TRBV28 to TRBJ2-5; D uncertain. The CDR3 is 13 residues long. V was trimmed by 4 bases and J by 3 bases, leaving 9 bases between them. CDR1 and CDR2 from the germline V gene are MDHEN and SYDVKM. CDR3 region: CASSSPNKETQYF. The CDR3 region has the DNA TGTGCCAGCAGTTCTCCTAATAAAGAGACCCAGTACTTC.

This chain uses TRBV15 with TRBJ2-6; possible D gene TRBD1, 6 bases. The length of the CDR3 is 18 residues. V was cut by 1 base and J by 3 bases, with 16 bases left in between. Germline values: CDR1 LNHNV, CDR2 YYDKDF (reference sequence). The CDR3 here is CATSRGTETLRGANVLTF. The CDR3 bases are TGTGCCACCAGCAGAGGGACAGAGACTCTCCGTGGGGCCAACGTCCTGACTTTC.

This clonotype was picked up many times. The chain employs TRBV9 and TRBJ2-7; perhaps TRBD1 as D (5 bases). Germline values: CDR1 SGDLS, CDR2 YYNGEE. Between the trimmed V and J ends, which lost 0 bases and 0 bases, there was a span of 7 bases. The CDR3 extends over 14 amino acids. Here the CDR3 reads CASSVGQSSYEQYF. DNA for the CDR3: TGTGCCAGCAGCGTAGGACAGAGCTCCTACGAGCAGTACTTC.

Only a few counts were recorded for this clonotype. V gene TRBV12-3 or TRBV12-4 combines with J gene TRBJ1-2, with a possible D match to TRBD1 (5 bases). The CDR3 spans 17 residues. V dropped 5 bases and J dropped 2 bases, with 21 bases sitting between them. CDR3 DNA sequence: TGTGCCAGCAGTCCGTTTACAACCAAGGGGTCCAACTATGGCTACACCTTC. Amino acids: CASSPFTTKGSNYGYTF.

The chain links TRBV20-1 to TRBJ2-3, with D perhaps matching TRBD1 or TRBD2 (5 bases each). The germline V and J ends were trimmed by 0 bases and 0 bases, with 13 bases remaining between them. The CDR3 is 16 residues long. In germline, CDR1 is DFQATT, CDR2 SNEGSKA (reference sequence). The CDR3 DNA sequence: TGCAGTGCTAGAGACCTTCGCTGGGGGAGCACAGATACGCAGTATTTT. The encoded protein is CSARDLRWGSTDTQYF.

The V and J genes are TRBV12-3 or TRBV12-4 and TRBJ2-7; no clear D. V was shortened by 6 bases and J by 2 bases, with 5 bases between the two germline ends. The CDR3 runs to 11 residues. CDR3 in amino acids: CASRRTYEQYF. Written as DNA, the CDR3 is TGTGCCAGCAGACGAACCTACGAGCAGTACTTC.

In its sample, this clonotype was seen a few times. The rearrangement links TRBV9 to TRBJ2-3; D perhaps matches TRBD1 (5 bases). The V and J ends lost 0 bases and 6 bases respectively, with 8 bases between them. Germline assignment: CDR1 SGDLS and CDR2 YYNGEE. The CDR3 totals 13 residues. CDR3: CASSVAPGDTQYF. Written as DNA, the CDR3 is TGTGCCAGCAGCGTAGCCCCAGGGGATACGCAGTATTTT.

The chain is built from TRBV7-8 and TRBJ1-1; no reliable D call. Germline values: CDR1 SGHVS, CDR2 FQNEAQ. This CDR3 has 14 residues. The V and J ends lost 5 bases and 1 base respectively, with 11 bases between them. In DNA, the CDR3 is TGTGCCAGCAGCATGTGGACTGAGAACACTGAAGCTTTCTTT. This encodes CASSMWTENTEAFF.

The V gene is TRBV20-1, the J gene TRBJ1-1; a possible D gene is TRBD1 (6 bases). This CDR3 is 15 amino acids long. V lost 2 bases and J 0 bases, leaving 13 bases between the germline ends. CDR1 and CDR2 (germline): DFQATT, SNEGSKA (reference sequence). The CDR3 loop reads CSARRGGGLNTEAFF. CDR3 nucleotides: TGCAGTGCTAGAAGAGGGGGAGGGCTGAACACTGAAGCTTTCTTT.

This clonotype was observed a handful of times. The gene calls are TRBV5-6 and TRBJ1-1; the D is unclear. The CDR3 consists of 15 residues. Deletions cut 3 bases from V and 0 bases from J, with 12 bases between. Germline values: CDR1 SGHDT, CDR2 YYEEEE. This CDR3 is CASSSDNSLNTEAFF. The DNA of the CDR3 is TGTGCCAGCAGCTCGGATAATTCCTTGAACACTGAAGCTTTCTTT.

The chain has TRBV20-1 and TRBJ2-1; TRBD2 agrees at 8 bases. Looked up from germline, CDR1 is DFQATT and CDR2 is SNEGSKA (reference sequence). CDR3 length: 12 residues. After removal of 5 bases from V and 14 bases from J, the junction contained 11 bases not matched to a gene. The chain's CDR3 is CSAPGGTRGEFF. The DNA for the CDR3 is TGCAGTGCTCCGGGGGGGACTCGCGGAGAGTTCTTC.

The sample holds a few counts of this clonotype. The rearrangement links TRBV6-2 or TRBV6-3 to TRBJ2-1; D is undetermined. Germline loops: CDR1 MNHEY, CDR2 SVGEGT. This CDR3 has 14 residues. The germline V and J ends were trimmed by 2 bases and 2 bases, with 7 bases remaining between them. The CDR3 DNA follows: TGTGCCAGCAGTTACAATTCGCCCTACAATGAGCAGTTCTTC. Residues: CASSYNSPYNEQFF.

Concerning this clonotype itself: An end of the junction does not agree with germline; a read error may underlie this. The chain joins TRBV6-6 to TRBJ2-7, with D possibly matching TRBD2 (6 bases). The last part of the DNA fits TRBJ2-5 better; the J call may be wrong. Germline lookup yields CDR1 MNHNY and CDR2 SVGAGI (reference sequence). CDR3 length: 15 residues. The CDR3 coding sequence is TGTGCCCGCAGTTACTCGAGAGGGGAGGCGGAGACCCAGTACTTC. It yields the protein CARSYSRGEAETQYF.

The gene calls are TRBV12-3 or TRBV12-4 and TRBJ1-4; 8 bases agree with TRBD1. This CDR3 comprises 15 residues. Unmatched junction bases numbered 5, after V lost 6 bases and J lost 2 bases. CDR3 nucleotides: TGTGCCAGCAGGAGTCAGGGGGCGACTAATGAAAAACTGTTTTTT. This translates into CASRSQGATNEKLFF.

The rearrangement joins TRBV7-2 to TRBJ2-6; D gene unclear. The CDR3 contains 13 residues. Germline V gene lookup returns CDR1 SGHTA and CDR2 FQGNSA. V was clipped by 8 bases and J by 4 bases, with 9 bases between them. The CDR3 region is CASHVPGANVLTF. The CDR3 coding sequence is TGTGCCAGCCATGTACCCGGGGCCAACGTCCTGACTTTC. The variable domain in full, with the rest retrieved from reference TRBV7-2 and TRBJ2-6, is GAGVSQSPSNKVTEKGKDVELRCDPISGHTALYWYRQSLGQGLEFLIYFQGNSAPDKSGLPSDRFSAERTGGSVSTLTIQRTQQEDSAVYLCASHVPGANVLTFGAGSRLTVL.

Details on this clonotype: Germline is not matched at one junction end, which may reflect a read error. The chain couples TRBV5-5 to TRBJ2-3, with D uncertain. Per germline, CDR1 SGHKS and CDR2 YYEKEE (reference sequence). The CDR3 is 12 residues long. CDR3 nucleotide sequence: TGTGTCAGCAGCTTGGCTGTTGATACGCAGTATTTT. Its protein is CVSSLAVDTQYF.

Comments on this clonotype: Germline and junction disagree at one end, which may indicate a read error. The rearrangement uses TRBV29-1 and TRBJ2-1; no clear D gene. CDR3 length: 14 residues. CDR1 SQVTM and CDR2 ANQGSEA come from the germline V gene. As DNA, the CDR3 is TGCAGCGTTGAAATCCCACAGAGGTACAATGGGCAGTTCTTC. Protein sequence: CSVEIPQRYNGQFF.

This sequence joins TRBV29-1 and TRBJ2-7; TRBD1 agrees at 12 bases. Trimming at V came to 6 bases and at J to 6 bases, leaving 12 bases not matched to a gene. The CDR3 runs to 15 residues. CDR1 and CDR2 (germline): SQVTM, ANQGSEA. In DNA, the CDR3 is TGCAGCGTGGACACCGGGACAGGGGGCTGGGGCGAGCAGTACGTC. Translated: CSVDTGTGGWGEQYV.

The V call is TRBV7-9, the J call TRBJ1-1; 8 nucleotides align to TRBD1. Germline lookup yields CDR1 SEHNR and CDR2 FQNEAQ (reference sequence). This CDR3 spans 14 amino acids. J lost 4 bases, V lost 2 bases, and 3 bases had no gene match. CDR3 nucleotides: TGTGCCAGCAGCTTACAGGGGGCGAGCACTGAAGCTTTCTTT. This encodes CASSLQGASTEAFF.

CDR3 sequence: CSSPSWGRVDTQYF. CDR3 bases: TGCAGTTCTCCCTCGTGGGGGCGCGTAGATACGCAGTATTTT. The chain combines TRBV20-1 with TRBJ2-3, with D possibly being TRBD1 (6 bases). The CDR3 is 14 amino acids. V dropped 8 bases and J dropped 5 bases, with 20 bases sitting between them. From germline, CDR1 is DFQATT and CDR2 SNEGSKA (reference sequence).

This chain joins TRBV7-3 and TRBJ2-3; TRBD1 matches 9 bases. Germline V gives CDR1 SGHTA, CDR2 FQGTGA. With 5 bases clipped from V and 4 bases from J, the junction kept 10 bases outside the gene matches. There are 16 residues in the CDR3. The CDR3 bases are TGTGCCAGCAGCCCGACAGGGGGACGGGCGGCAGATACGCAGTATTTT. Its protein product is CASSPTGGRAADTQYF. Based on the CDR3 plus reference TRBV7-3 and TRBJ2-3, the full variable domain is GAGVSQTPSNKVTEKGKYVELRCDPISGHTALYWYRQSLGQGPEFLIYFQGTGAADDSGLPNDRFFAVRPEGSVSTLKIQRTERGDSAVYLCASSPTGGRAADTQYFGPGTRLTVL.

This rearrangement joins TRBV12-3 or TRBV12-4 to TRBJ2-7, with D unresolved. The V and J ends lost 6 bases and 6 bases respectively, with 18 bases between them. There are 14 residues in the CDR3. In DNA, the CDR3 is TGTGCCAGCAGCTACCGTCCTTCGGAAAGCGAGCAGTACTTC. Translation: CASSYRPSESEQYF.

V is TRBV29-1 and J is TRBJ2-1; D remains ambiguous. Trimming left V 0 bases short and J 6 bases short, with 15 bases between. The CDR3 sequence is 15 residues long. Germline CDR1 and CDR2: SQVTM and ANQGSEA. CDR3 residues: CSVEDSQANLNEQFF. The DNA of the CDR3 is TGCAGCGTTGAAGACAGTCAGGCAAATCTCAATGAGCAGTTCTTC.

The J gene is TRBJ2-1, the V gene TRBV29-1, with TRBD2 matching over 9 bases. The CDR3 totals 11 residues. CDR1 is SQVTM, CDR2 ANQGSEA, per germline. J lost 9 bases, V lost 4 bases, and 1 base had no gene match. In DNA form, the CDR3 reads TGCAGCGTTGTTAGCGGGAGTGAGCAGTTCTTC. Translated: CSVVSGSEQFF.

The rearrangement uses TRBV13 and TRBJ2-7, with 7 nucleotides matching TRBD1. J gave up 5 bases and V 5 bases, and 9 bases lay outside the gene matches. The CDR3 has 14 residues. The germline V gene encodes CDR1 PRHDT and CDR2 FYEKMQ (reference sequence). CDR3: CASSPYRDSHEQYF. CDR3 bases: TGTGCCAGCAGCCCATACCGGGACAGCCACGAGCAGTACTTC. Full variable domain (missing parts from reference TRBV13 and TRBJ2-7): AAGVIQSPRHLIKEKRETATLKCYPIPRHDTVYWYQQGPGQDPQFLISFYEKMQSDKGSIPDRFSAQQFSDYHSELNMSSLELGDSALYFCASSPYRDSHEQYFGPGTRLTVT.

The chain has TRBV19 and TRBJ1-2; TRBD1 is a possible D gene (6 bases). Germline V CDR1 and CDR2: LNHDA, SQIVND (reference sequence). This CDR3 comprises 15 residues. V was cut by 4 bases and J by 0 bases, with 12 bases left in between. CDR3 loop: CASSTTGLANYGYTF. The CDR3 region has the DNA TGTGCCAGTAGTACTACAGGGTTAGCTAACTATGGCTACACCTTC.

In its sample, this clonotype was seen a few times. The chain combines TRBV10-3 with TRBJ1-2; D unclear. Between the trimmed V and J ends, which lost 4 bases and 5 bases, there was a span of 8 bases. CDR1 is ENHRY and CDR2 is SYGVKD in the germline V gene. The CDR3 is made up of 12 amino acids. The CDR3 nucleotides read TGTGCCATCAGTGGGACGGTATATGGCTACACCTTC. Translating gives CAISGTVYGYTF.

This chain connects TRBV14 to TRBJ2-1, with 8 bases identical to TRBD1. The CDR3 is made up of 15 amino acids. The germline V gene has CDR1 SGHDN and CDR2 FVKESK. Trimming took 2 bases from V and 4 from J; bases not matched to a gene: 4. The CDR3 sequence is CASSQTGQAYNEQFF. In DNA form, the CDR3 reads TGTGCCAGCAGCCAAACGGGACAGGCTTACAATGAGCAGTTCTTC.

The V call is TRBV4-1, the J call TRBJ1-1, with D unresolved. There are 16 residues in the CDR3. V was cut by 4 bases and J by 11 bases, with 26 bases left in between. Germline CDR1 MGHRA, CDR2 YSYEKL. The CDR3 DNA reads TGCGCCAGCAGCCCAGGAACTACAGTGTACAGAGGTGGGGCTTTCTTT. Its protein is CASSPGTTVYRGGAFF.